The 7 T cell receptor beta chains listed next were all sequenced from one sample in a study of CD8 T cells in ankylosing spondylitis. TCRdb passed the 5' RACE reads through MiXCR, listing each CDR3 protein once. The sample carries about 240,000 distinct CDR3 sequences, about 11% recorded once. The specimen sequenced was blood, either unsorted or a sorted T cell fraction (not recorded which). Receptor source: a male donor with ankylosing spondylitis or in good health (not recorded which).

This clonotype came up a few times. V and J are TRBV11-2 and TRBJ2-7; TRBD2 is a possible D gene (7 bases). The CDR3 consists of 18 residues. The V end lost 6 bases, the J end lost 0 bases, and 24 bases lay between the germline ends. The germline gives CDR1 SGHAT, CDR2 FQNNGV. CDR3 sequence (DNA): TGTGCCAGCAGTCCCTACCCCTGGGGGCGGGGGAGCTCCTACGAGCAGTACTTC. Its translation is CASSPYPWGRGSSYEQYF.

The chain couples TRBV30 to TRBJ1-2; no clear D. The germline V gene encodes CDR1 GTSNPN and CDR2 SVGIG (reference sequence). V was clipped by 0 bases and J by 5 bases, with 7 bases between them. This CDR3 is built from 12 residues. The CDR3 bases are TGTGCCTGGAGTGTAGAAGTATATGGCTACACCTTC. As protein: CAWSVEVYGYTF.

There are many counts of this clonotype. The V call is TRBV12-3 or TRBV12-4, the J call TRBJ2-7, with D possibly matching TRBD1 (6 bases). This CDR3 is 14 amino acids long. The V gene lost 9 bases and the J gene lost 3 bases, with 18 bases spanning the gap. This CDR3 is CASARQGKFYEQYF. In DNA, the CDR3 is TGTGCCAGTGCTCGGCAGGGGAAATTCTACGAGCAGTACTTC.

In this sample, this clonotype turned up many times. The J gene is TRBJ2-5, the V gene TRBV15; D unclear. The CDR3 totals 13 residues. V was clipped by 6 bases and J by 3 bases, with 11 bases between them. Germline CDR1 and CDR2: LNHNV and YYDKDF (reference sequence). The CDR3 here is CATSSEFKETQYF. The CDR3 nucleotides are TGTGCCACCAGTTCCGAATTTAAAGAGACCCAGTACTTC.

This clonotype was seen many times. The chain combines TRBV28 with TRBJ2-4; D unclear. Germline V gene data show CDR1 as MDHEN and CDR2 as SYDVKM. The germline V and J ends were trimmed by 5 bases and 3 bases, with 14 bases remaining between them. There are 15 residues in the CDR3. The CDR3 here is CASSGRKDLKNIQYF. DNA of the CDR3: TGTGCCAGCAGTGGACGAAAGGACCTCAAAAACATTCAGTACTTC. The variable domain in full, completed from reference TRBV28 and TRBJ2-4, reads DVKVTQSSRYLVKRTGEKVFLECVQDMDHENMFWYRQDPGLGLRLIYFSYDVKMKEKGDIPEGYSVSREKKERFSLILESASTNQTSMYLCASSGRKDLKNIQYFGAGTRLSVL.

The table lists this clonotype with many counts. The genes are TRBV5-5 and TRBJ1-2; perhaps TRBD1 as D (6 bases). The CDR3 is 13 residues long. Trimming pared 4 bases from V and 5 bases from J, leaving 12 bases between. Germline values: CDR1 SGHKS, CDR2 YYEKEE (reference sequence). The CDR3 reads CASSPMGHYGYTF. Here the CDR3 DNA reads TGTGCCAGCAGCCCTATGGGACATTATGGCTACACCTTC.

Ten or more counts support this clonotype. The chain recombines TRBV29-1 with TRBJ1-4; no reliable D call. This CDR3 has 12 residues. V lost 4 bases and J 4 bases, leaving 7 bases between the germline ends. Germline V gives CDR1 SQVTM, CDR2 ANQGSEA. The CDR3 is CSVAASNEKLFF. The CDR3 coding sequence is TGCAGCGTTGCCGCCAGTAATGAAAAACTGTTTTTT.